This T cell receptor beta chain derives from a study of blood T cell repertoires in COVID-19. Study summary: T cells, B-cell-depleted T cells, or PBMCs provided the cDNA or gDNA that served as material.

The assay was immunoSEQ multiplex PCR, and TCRdb's table has in-frame clones only and misses some. The sample contains roughly 260,000 clones, 86% of which appear only once. Looked up from germline, CDR1 is SGHDT and CDR2 is YYEEEE. The length of the CDR3 is 18 residues. The ends were cut back, 4 bases at V and 5 bases at J, with 25 bases in the middle. Sample: peripheral blood. The chain joins TRBV5-6 to TRBJ2-1; TRBD2 might be the D (6 bases). The source of this sequence is a man aged 40-49 years who had recovered from COVID-19. Written as DNA, the CDR3 is TGTGCCAGCAGCACCCAGGCCCCGTGGGTGGGAGGAAACAATGAGCAGTTCTTC. This encodes CASSTQAPWVGGNNEQFF.